One and the same sample provided the 5 T cell receptor beta chains below, sequenced in a study of vaccination effects on CD4 cells after COVID-19. TCRdb keeps only in-frame clones here, not all; method: immunoSEQ multiplex PCR. The sample has tens of thousands of clones, over 70% seen once; the top ten hold 1.2%. Antigens of these TCRs are unknown. Peptide-pool stimulation followed by sequencing identified expanded antigen-specific CD4+ clonotypes in the ViraFEST assay. Cultured cells yielded isolated CD4+ T cells after less than 11 days. Two-dose BNT162b2 or mRNA-1273 vaccination was given to participants. The sequencing here drew on CD4+ T cells from PBMCs cultured with HCoV-229E spike peptides, taken after COVID-19 vaccination. These receptors all come from a human donor who received a COVID-19 vaccine.

CDR3 DNA: TGTGCCAGCAGTGAATGGGAGGATTCACCCCTCCACTTT. Translation: CASSEWEDSPLHF. V usage is TRBV6-1 and J usage is TRBJ1-6; no clear D. CDR1 is MNHNS, CDR2 SASEGT, per germline. Between the trimmed V and J ends, which lost 2 bases and 8 bases, there was a span of 7 bases. The CDR3 runs to 13 residues.

Here the CDR3 reads CASTDLAGGGELFF. CDR3 coding DNA: TGTGCCAGCACCGACCTCGCAGGAGGCGGGGAGCTGTTTTTT. The rearrangement links TRBV6-5 to TRBJ2-2; D may be TRBD2 (5 bases). Trimming took off 7 bases at V and 7 bases at J, with 16 bases between the two ends. The V gene's germline CDR1 is MNHEY and CDR2 SVGAGI. The CDR3 contains 14 residues.

A single count supports this clone. This chain links TRBV10-2 with TRBJ2-7, with a weak D call TRBD1 (7 bases). The CDR3 has 14 amino acids. Germline CDR1 and CDR2: WSHSY and SAAADI. Trimming cost V 4 bases and J 1 base, with 11 bases left between them. The DNA for the CDR3 is TGCGCCAGCAGTGCCTCAGGGGGGTCCTACGAGCAGTACGTC. Amino acids: CASSASGGSYEQYV.

The rearrangement joins TRBV4-1 to TRBJ1-1; TRBD1 matches at 7 bases. The trim removed 1 base at V and 11 bases at J, leaving 16 bases unmatched. The germline V gene has CDR1 MGHRA and CDR2 YSYEKL. The CDR3 has 16 amino acids. The chain's CDR3 is CASSQGWTGGVQVAFF. In nucleotides, the CDR3 is TGCGCCAGCAGCCAAGGGTGGACAGGTGGCGTCCAGGTTGCTTTCTTT.

The chain recombines TRBV28 with TRBJ1-2; D is uncertain. The CDR3 runs 12 residues. Germline CDR1 is MDHEN and CDR2 is SYDVKM. Trimming stripped 1 base from V and 5 bases from J, with 5 bases between. The CDR3 here is CASSLLHYGYTF. In nucleotides, the CDR3 is TGTGCCAGCAGTTTATTACATTATGGCTACACCTTC.